In this sample, the clone carrying this TCR beta chain turned up a few times. Its antigen remains unknown. The sample belongs to a study of identical twins. Whole-study findings and limits: Its conclusions, products of cross-sectional statistical analysis, did not come from following the same donors. Compared with models, monozygotic twins showed more out-of-frame TCR alpha sharing.

V lost 0 bases and J 4 bases, leaving 10 bases between the germline ends. The germline V gene encodes CDR1 LGHNA and CDR2 YNFKEQ. This CDR3 has 14 residues. A universal primer binding site was introduced by template switching. The final cDNA contained unique molecular identifiers. TCRdb re-called the 5' RACE reads with MiXCR, one entry per CDR3 protein. This sample yields a few hundred thousand distinct CDR3 sequences, of which 8.5% to 9.5% are seen a single time; approximately 6.6% belongs to the top ten. The same specimen was also included in a second study, on yellow fever vaccine responses in identical twins.

The V gene is TRBV4-2, the J gene TRBJ2-7; D may be TRBD2 (6 bases). Sequenced input: CD8+ T cells sorted from blood. The sequence was collected from a woman in her late teens or twenties in good health. CDR3 coding DNA: TGTGCCAGCAGCCAAGAAAGGGACTCGTACGAGCAGTACTTC. This sequence encodes CASSQERDSYEQYF.